A selection of T cell receptor beta chains follows, all from one sample in a study of OX40 agonist ivuxolimab in advanced cancers. The assay was immunoSEQ multiplex PCR, and TCRdb's table has in-frame clones only and misses some. The data hold approximately 81,000 clones, with 86% observed a single time. Material: CD4+ or CD8+ T cells sorted from blood, obtained in a trial of the OX40 agonist ivuxolimab. Receptors originate from an adult with an advanced solid tumor such as melanoma, head and neck, liver or kidney cancer. CDR3s include the opening cysteine and the closing phenylalanine or tryptophan. A D gene is named only where the DNA matches it firmly. Clone size appears in some rows only: once, few, many, or a class for an expanded clone.

d_gene,abundance,v_gene,j_gene,CDR3nt,CDR3aa
.,.,TRBV19,TRBJ1-1,TGTGCCAGTAGTATGACGGGGGGGAACACTGAAGCTTTCTTT,CASSMTGGNTEAFF
TRBD1,.,TRBV27,TRBJ2-1,TGTGCCAGCAGTTCCGGGACAGGGACCTACAATGAGCAGTTCTTC,CASSSGTGTYNEQFF
.,.,TRBV5-4,TRBJ1-2,TGTGCCAGCAGCTCCGACATGATGATGGGCTACACCTTC,CASSSDMMMGYTF
TRBD2,.,TRBV12-5,TRBJ2-1,TGTGCTAGTGGTTTGGGGGGCGGGGGAGGAAATGAGCAGTTCTTC,CASGLGGGGGNEQFF
TRBD2,.,TRBV2,TRBJ2-3,TGTGCCAGCAGGGCCGGGGGGACAGATACGCAGTATTTT,CASRAGGTDTQYF
.,.,TRBV4-2,TRBJ2-7,TGTGCCAGCAGCCAAGGGGAGCTAAGGCAGTACTTC,CASSQGELRQYF
.,.,TRBV6-6,TRBJ2-5,TGTGCCAGCAGTTACACAGGGTACCCACCGGGGGAGACCCAGTACTTC,CASSYTGYPPGETQYF
.,.,TRBV4-1,TRBJ2-2,TGCGCCAGCAGCCAAGGCCGCGCTCGGGGAGCTGGGGAGCTGTTTTTT,CASSQGRARGAGELFF
.,.,TRBV30,TRBJ2-5,TGTGCCTGGAGCCAAACAGGCGTCGAGACCCAGTACTTC,CAWSQTGVETQYF
TRBD1,.,TRBV6-5,TRBJ1-3,TGTGCCAGCAAGAAAAAGGGACAGGGGGGAAACACCATATATTTT,CASKKKGQGGNTIYF
TRBD2,.,TRBV7-9,TRBJ2-1,TGTGCCAGCAGCCTGGGGACTAGTAGTGGGGATGGGCAGTTCTTC,CASSLGTSSGDGQFF
TRBD1,.,TRBV6-1,TRBJ1-2,TGTGCCAGCAGTGAATACGGGACAGGGGATAACTATGGCTACACCTTC,CASSEYGTGDNYGYTF
TRBD1,.,TRBV6-5,TRBJ2-2,TGTGCCAGCAGTTACTCGACAGGGCCGGCCGGGGAGCTGTTTTTT,CASSYSTGPAGELFF
TRBD1,.,TRBV5-1,TRBJ2-5,TGCGCCAGCAGTCGACAGGGGTACGGTACCCAAGAGACCCAGTACTTC,CASSRQGYGTQETQYF
.,.,TRBV6-5,TRBJ1-5,TGTGCCAGCAGTTACTCAGGGGGGGGAAAGAATCAGCCCCAGCATTTT,CASSYSGGGKNQPQHF
.,.,TRBV7-2,TRBJ1-2,TGTGCCAGCAGCTTATCAGGGGTCTATGGCTACACCTTC,CASSLSGVYGYTF
.,.,TRBV10-1,TRBJ2-7,TGCGCCAGCAGTGAGTCAATTTGGGCTAGCGACGAGCAGTACTTC,CASSESIWASDEQYF
.,.,TRBV4-1,TRBJ1-5,TGCGCCAGCAGCCAAGAGGGAGGGGGTGGCAATCAGCCCCAGCATTTT,CASSQEGGGGNQPQHF
TRBD2,.,TRBV2,TRBJ2-1,TGTGCCAGAACTACCGGGACTAGCCGCAATGAGCAGTTCTTC,CARTTGTSRNEQFF
TRBD1,.,TRBV25-1,TRBJ1-2,TGTGCCAGCAGGGGACAGGGCTCTGGCTACACCTTC,CASRGQGSGYTF
.,once,TRBV7-2,TRBJ1-4,TGTGCCAGCAGCTTAGGGTGGGGGCTTAGTGAAAAACTGTTTTTT,CASSLGWGLSEKLFF
.,once,TRBV15,TRBJ1-1,TGTGCCACCAGCAGAAGCACCGGAAACACTGAAGCTTTCTTT,CATSRSTGNTEAFF
.,.,TRBV7-9,TRBJ1-1,TGTGCCAGCAGCTTAGAGGGCAGGGCAAGCCATGAAGCTTTCTTT,CASSLEGRASHEAFF
.,.,TRBV7-9,TRBJ2-5,TGTGCCAGCAGCTTAGGTTTGGGCGGGATGAAGTGGGAGCAAGAGACCCAGTACTTC,CASSLGLGGMKWEQETQYF
.,.,TRBV28,TRBJ2-3,TGTGCCAGCAGAACTTCTACAGATACGCAGTATTTT,CASRTSTDTQYF
.,few,TRBV4-2,TRBJ2-5,TGTGCCAGCAGCCAAGATAGGGGGGGGGCGATAGAGACCCAGTACTTC,CASSQDRGGAIETQYF
TRBD1,.,TRBV7-2,TRBJ2-1,TGTGCCAGCAGCCCCCGGGACAGAAACAATGAGCAGTTCTTC,CASSPRDRNNEQFF
TRBD1,few,TRBV7-9,TRBJ1-1,TGTGCCAGCAGCTTCGGACAGGGAGGAACTGAAGCTTTCTTT,CASSFGQGGTEAFF
.,.,TRBV30,TRBJ1-1,TGTGCCTGGGGGAGGAGCTCGGGGACTGAAGCTTTCTTT,CAWGRSSGTEAFF
.,.,TRBV29-1,TRBJ1-2,TGCAGCGTTGAAGAGCAGGGTTTAGGCTACACCTTC,CSVEEQGLGYTF
.,.,TRBV6-6,TRBJ2-3,TGTGCCAGCAGTTACGCCCAGACAGATACGCAGTATTTT,CASSYAQTDTQYF
.,.,TRBV4-1,TRBJ1-3,TGCGCCAGCAGCCAAGATGGGAGGACCGGAAACACCATATATTTT,CASSQDGRTGNTIYF
TRBD1,.,TRBV6-5,TRBJ1-2,TGTGCCAGCAGTTACGCACAGGGGGCCGTCTATGGCTACACCTTC,CASSYAQGAVYGYTF
.,.,TRBV18,TRBJ1-6,TGTGCCAGCTCACCTGGGGGTTCACCCCTCCACTTT,CASSPGGSPLHF
TRBD2,.,TRBV5-1,TRBJ2-3,TGCGCCAGCAGCCCCTTCCGGGGGGGCACAGATACGCAGTATTTT,CASSPFRGGTDTQYF
.,few,TRBV19,TRBJ1-1,TGTGCCAGTACCAGAGGGAGTCGGACTGAAGCTTTCTTT,CASTRGSRTEAFF
.,.,TRBV7-9,TRBJ2-2,TGTGCCAGCAGCTCTATCGACGGGTACACCGGGGAGCTGTTTTTT,CASSSIDGYTGELFF
TRBD1,.,TRBV6-6,TRBJ1-1,TGTGCCAGCAGCGGACAGGGTTGGAACACTGAAGCTTTCTTT,CASSGQGWNTEAFF
TRBD2,.,TRBV7-9,TRBJ2-5,TGTGCCAGCAGCTCAGGACTAGCGGACACGAGGGAGACCCAGTACTTC,CASSSGLADTRETQYF
TRBD1,once,TRBV7-8,TRBJ2-7,TGTGCCAGCAGGTCCGGGACAGGGGGCTACGAGCAGTACTTC,CASRSGTGGYEQYF
TRBD1,.,TRBV7-8,TRBJ1-1,TGTGCCAGCAGCTCAGGGACAGGGGGCTTCGTGGACACTGAAGCTTTCTTT,CASSSGTGGFVDTEAFF
.,.,TRBV7-6,TRBJ2-2,TGTGCCAGCAGCTCTAATCTTGGAGTCGGGGAGCTGTTTTTT,CASSSNLGVGELFF
.,.,TRBV6-1,TRBJ1-1,TGTGCCAGCAGTGTTGGGGAGAGGACTGAAGCTTTCTTT,CASSVGERTEAFF
.,few,TRBV7-3,TRBJ1-1,TGTGCCAGCAGCTTATGGATGAACACTGAAGCTTTCTTT,CASSLWMNTEAFF
.,.,TRBV5-1,TRBJ2-7,TGCGCCAGCAGCCCGGAAGCCTTCTACGAGCAGTACTTC,CASSPEAFYEQYF
.,.,TRBV5-1,TRBJ2-6,TGCGCCAGCAGCTTGGCTGGGGCCAACGTCCTGACTTTC,CASSLAGANVLTF
.,few,TRBV7-6,TRBJ1-5,TGTGCCAGCAGCTTAAAGGGCAGGGTAATCAATCAGCCCCAGCATTTT,CASSLKGRVINQPQHF
TRBD2,.,TRBV6-6,TRBJ2-7,TGTGCCAGCACCCTGACTAGCGGCCACGAGCAGTACTTC,CASTLTSGHEQYF
.,.,TRBV6-5,TRBJ2-7,TGTGCCAGCAGTTTATCGACAGCTTACGAGCAGTACTTC,CASSLSTAYEQYF
.,.,TRBV5-5,TRBJ1-4,TGTGCCAGCAGCTTGGGGCCAGGGGAAGGGAGTAATGAAAAACTGTTTTTT,CASSLGPGEGSNEKLFF
TRBD1,.,TRBV6-5,TRBJ1-4,TGTGCCAGCAGACGACAGGGAGGGGAAAAACTGTTTTTT,CASRRQGGEKLFF
TRBD1,.,TRBV28,TRBJ1-2,TGTGCCAGCAGTCCTGGGACAGCGCCAAGCTATGGCTACACCTTC,CASSPGTAPSYGYTF
.,.,TRBV9,TRBJ1-5,TGTGCCAGCAGCCCGAGCTTCGGCAATCAGCCCCAGCATTTT,CASSPSFGNQPQHF
.,.,TRBV6-5,TRBJ2-7,TGTGCCAGCAGTTACTCGCCAGTCTCCTACGAGCAGTACTTC,CASSYSPVSYEQYF
.,few,TRBV12-5,TRBJ1-4,TGTGCTAGTGGTTTGACAGGGGAAAAACTGTTTTTT,CASGLTGEKLFF
TRBD2,.,TRBV2,TRBJ2-3,TGTGCCAGCAGTCAGAGACTAGCTGGAGATACGCAGTATTTT,CASSQRLAGDTQYF
TRBD2,.,TRBV2,TRBJ2-5,TGTGCCAGCAGCCAAAGGACTAGCGGGGCTCAAGAGACCCAGTACTTC,CASSQRTSGAQETQYF
.,.,TRBV6-5,TRBJ1-1,TGTGCCAGCAGTTCCCCAGTGTTTACTGAAGCTTTCTTT,CASSSPVFTEAFF